This T cell receptor (beta chain) was recorded in a study of early T cells in non-severe SARS-CoV-2 infection. About the research overall: The input, bulk RNA from unsorted whole blood, was sequenced, and chains were unpaired.

In its sample, this clonotype was seen many times. The antigen is undetermined. Unique molecular identifier tags were affixed to discrete cDNA molecules. Each CDR3 protein is one row after TCRdb ran MiXCR on the 5' RACE reads. The repertoire holds 50,000 to 60,000 distinct CDR3 sequences, with roughly a tenth as singletons. This CDR3 has 10 amino acids. Between the trimmed V and J ends, which lost 10 bases and 8 bases, there was a span of 8 bases. Germline lookup yields CDR1 SNHLY and CDR2 FYNNEI. Findings and caveats of the study: Anti-spike CD8 responses were favored in VDJdb matching, and private and CD4 specificities were missed.

V and J are TRBV2 and TRBJ1-4; no firm D call. The source is an adult who was a healthcare worker with PCR-confirmed SARS-CoV-2 infection or an uninfected control (not recorded which). The specimen sequenced was whole blood. The CDR3, as DNA: TGTGCCACCGCCGACGAAAAACTGTTTTTT. Translated: CATADEKLFF. Full variable domain (outside the CDR3, taken from reference TRBV2 and TRBJ1-4): EPEVTQTPSHQVTQMGQEVILRCVPISNHLYFYWYRQILGQKVEFLVSFYNNEISEKSEIFDDQFSVERPDGSNFTLKIRSTKLEDSAMYFCATADEKLFFGSGTQLSVL.